What follows are 24 T cell receptor beta chains derived from one specimen sequenced in a study of blood T cell repertoires in COVID-19. Repertoires were generated with immunoSEQ multiplex PCR, while TCRdb's copy carries only in-frame clones and drops some. The data show around 330,000 clones, roughly 90% seen once. The sample was peripheral blood. The origin of the receptors is a woman aged 50 to 65 with active or convalescent COVID-19.

This clone was recorded once. The V and J genes are TRBV28 and TRBJ2-3; 9 bases are a match to TRBD2. V was pared by 2 bases and J by 4 bases, with 4 bases of the junction left unmatched. Germline V gene data show CDR1 as MDHEN and CDR2 as SYDVKM. CDR3 size: 15 residues. CDR3 sequence: CASSLAGGQADTQYF. Here the CDR3 DNA reads TGTGCCAGCAGTTTAGCGGGAGGGCAGGCAGATACGCAGTATTTT.

The rearrangement links TRBV27 to TRBJ1-5; 9 bases map to TRBD1. The CDR3 covers 18 residues. Germline CDR1 MNHEY, CDR2 SMNVEV (reference sequence). Trimming removed 5 bases from V and 2 bases from J; junction bases left unmatched: 13. CDR3 sequence (DNA): TGTGCCAGCAGTGTTCTTCCACGGGGACAGGGAGGCAATCAGCCCCAGCATTTT. Encoded protein: CASSVLPRGQGGNQPQHF.

The V call is TRBV7-3, the J call TRBJ2-7; a weak D match, TRBD1 (5 bases). Germline CDR1 is SGHTA and CDR2 is FQGTGA. The CDR3 covers 16 residues. Trimming took off 5 bases at V and 4 bases at J, with 21 bases between the two ends. Here the CDR3 reads CASSPTGSRTLYEQYF. DNA for the CDR3: TGTGCCAGCAGCCCGACCGGTTCCCGGACACTATACGAGCAGTACTTC. Using reference TRBV7-3 and TRBJ2-7 for the parts outside the CDR3, the full variable domain is GAGVSQTPSNKVTEKGKYVELRCDPISGHTALYWYRQSLGQGPEFLIYFQGTGAADDSGLPNDRFFAVRPEGSVSTLKIQRTERGDSAVYLCASSPTGSRTLYEQYFGPGTRLTVT.

The chain combines TRBV18 with TRBJ2-6; TRBD2 might be the D (6 bases). CDR1 and CDR2 (germline): KGHSH, LQKENI. With 1 base removed from V and 0 bases from J, the gap between germline ends came to 19 bases. The CDR3 extends over 20 amino acids. For the CDR3, the DNA is TGTGCCAGCTCACCACTTAGCTCAGGAGGGGTCACCTCTGGGGCCAACGTCCTGACTTTC. It specifies CASSPLSSGGVTSGANVLTF.

The CDR3 loop is CASSSGQLNTGELFF. CDR3 nucleotide sequence: TGCGCCAGCAGCTCGGGACAATTGAACACCGGGGAGCTGTTTTTT. V gene TRBV5-1 combines with J gene TRBJ2-2; a weak D match, TRBD1 (6 bases). This CDR3 is built from 15 residues. In germline, CDR1 is SGHRS, CDR2 YFSETQ. Between the trimmed V and J ends, which lost 3 bases and 1 base, there was a span of 10 bases.

This sequence joins TRBV19 and TRBJ2-3, with 7 bases fitting TRBD1. V shed 8 bases and J 12 bases; nucleotides not matched to a gene: 11. Germline V CDR1 and CDR2: LNHDA, SQIVND (reference sequence). CDR3 size: 12 residues. CDR3 sequence reads: CASRAGQELQYF. The DNA for the CDR3 is TGTGCCAGTCGCGCCGGACAGGAACTACAGTATTTT. Variable domain in full (rest from reference TRBV19 and TRBJ2-3): DGGITQSPKYLFRKEGQNVTLSCEQNLNHDAMYWYRQDPGQGLRLIYYSQIVNDFQKGDIAEGYSVSREKKESFPLTVTSAQKNPTAFYLCASRAGQELQYFGPGTRLTVL.

The rearrangement joins TRBV27 to TRBJ2-1; 8 bases match TRBD1. Per germline, CDR1 MNHEY and CDR2 SMNVEV (reference sequence). The CDR3 length is 16 residues. V trimming: 7 bases; J trimming: 2 bases; junction bases outside the gene matches: 10. CDR3 sequence (DNA): TGTGCCAGCACCAACCCCGGGACAGGCGCCTACAATGAGCAGTTCTTC. This codes for CASTNPGTGAYNEQFF.

This chain joins TRBV9 and TRBJ1-2, with TRBD1 as a possible D gene (6 bases). The CDR3 sequence is 12 residues long. V lost 0 bases to trimming and J lost 10 bases, with 10 bases between them. In germline, CDR1 is SGDLS, CDR2 YYNGEE. The CDR3 loop is CASSVVAGAYTF. In nucleotides, the CDR3 is TGTGCCAGCAGCGTAGTAGCGGGGGCCTACACCTTC.

This chain joins TRBV10-3 and TRBJ2-2; 8 bases line up with TRBD2. CDR1 is ENHRY, CDR2 SYGVKD, per germline. V shed 7 bases, J shed 5 bases, and the junction held 6 bases outside the gene matches. The CDR3 spans 14 residues. The CDR3, as DNA: TGTGCCATCAACGGGGGGGGAAATACCGGGGAGCTGTTTTTT. Translated, it gives CAINGGGNTGELFF.

The rearrangement links TRBV18 to TRBJ2-3; D unclear. The germline V gene encodes CDR1 KGHSH and CDR2 LQKENI. The CDR3 has 13 residues. The V gene lost 3 bases and the J gene lost 6 bases, with 10 bases spanning the gap. CDR3 coding DNA: TGTGCCAGCTCACCGAATACATTTGATACGCAGTATTTT. It codes for CASSPNTFDTQYF.

This clone was observed once. The V gene is TRBV20-1, the J gene TRBJ2-7; TRBD1 matches 9 bases. This CDR3 has 15 residues. V lost 3 bases, J lost 3 bases, and 9 bases stayed unmatched. In germline, CDR1 is DFQATT, CDR2 SNEGSKA (reference sequence). CDR3 residues: CSASPGTGLFYEQYF. The CDR3 nucleotides read TGCAGTGCTAGTCCCGGGACAGGGCTTTTCTACGAGCAGTACTTC.

V is TRBV27 and J is TRBJ1-2; TRBD1 agrees at 7 bases. In germline, CDR1 is MNHEY, CDR2 SMNVEV (reference sequence). CDR3 length: 13 residues. J gave up 4 bases and V 4 bases, and 3 bases lay outside the gene matches. The CDR3 region has the DNA TGTGCCAGCAGTTGGCAGGGGGGCTATGGCTACACCTTC. Its protein is CASSWQGGYGYTF.

V and J are TRBV6-5 and TRBJ1-3, with D perhaps TRBD1 (6 bases). Trimming stripped 2 bases from V and 1 base from J, with 9 bases between. Germline V CDR1 and CDR2: MNHEY, SVGAGI. The CDR3 has 15 residues. The CDR3 sequence: CASSYNRVSGNTIYF. The CDR3 DNA reads as TGTGCCAGCAGTTACAACAGGGTATCTGGAAACACCATATATTTT.

The rearrangement uses TRBV2 and TRBJ2-5; the D gene is possibly TRBD1 (6 bases). Trimming left V 7 bases short and J 5 bases short, with 11 bases between. The CDR3 is 12 residues long. Per germline, CDR1 SNHLY and CDR2 FYNNEI. For the CDR3, the DNA is TGTGCCAGCAAAGTGGGGGCCGAGACCCAGTACTTC. Its protein product is CASKVGAETQYF.

This chain joins TRBV10-3 and TRBJ1-2; possibly TRBD1 for D (5 bases). Trimming removed 11 bases from V and 8 bases from J, with 21 bases in between. The CDR3 runs to 13 residues. Germline V gene lookup returns CDR1 ENHRY and CDR2 SYGVKD. The CDR3 sequence is CASARGPGEGYTF. The CDR3 nucleotides are TGTGCCTCCGCTCGGGGACCGGGAGAAGGCTACACCTTC.

The CDR3 spells CASSLNSGVVRETQYF. CDR3 in DNA: TGCGCCAGCAGCCTTAATAGCGGGGTGGTACGGGAGACCCAGTACTTC. J is TRBJ2-5 and V is TRBV4-1; 8 nucleotides line up with TRBD2. The CDR3 loop spans 16 amino acids. In germline, CDR1 is MGHRA, CDR2 YSYEKL. V shed 4 bases and J 5 bases; nucleotides not matched to a gene: 12.

The chain employs TRBV2 and TRBJ1-2; the D is unclear. The germline V and J ends were trimmed by 3 bases and 1 base, with 6 bases remaining between them. Germline V gene data show CDR1 as SNHLY and CDR2 as FYNNEI. The CDR3 extends over 13 amino acids. This CDR3 is CASSDLSNYGYTF. The DNA of the CDR3 is TGTGCCAGCAGTGATCTCAGTAACTATGGCTACACCTTC.

This chain links TRBV5-1 with TRBJ2-7; 7 nucleotides line up with TRBD1. This CDR3 spans 13 amino acids. J lost 4 bases, V lost 0 bases, and 1 base had no gene match. The V gene's germline CDR1 is SGHRS and CDR2 YFSETQ. The CDR3 bases are TGCGCCAGCAGCTTGGACAGGGGTTACGAGCAGTACTTC. Translation: CASSLDRGYEQYF.

This chain links TRBV30 with TRBJ2-7, with 7 bases identical to TRBD2. The V and J ends lost 1 base and 3 bases, in that order; junction bases with no gene match: 6. Germline loops: CDR1 GTSNPN, CDR2 SVGIG (reference sequence). The CDR3 loop spans 14 amino acids. CDR3 coding DNA: TGTGCCTGGAGTGCGGGGGAGGGATTCTACGAGCAGTACTTC. Protein product: CAWSAGEGFYEQYF.

This sequence joins TRBV5-5 and TRBJ1-3; D gene ambiguous. CDR1 and CDR2 from the germline V gene are SGHKS and YYEKEE (reference sequence). Between the trimmed V and J ends, which lost 0 bases and 8 bases, there was a span of 9 bases. This CDR3 is built from 13 residues. The CDR3 sequence: CASSLEAEDTIYF. The CDR3 coding sequence is TGTGCCAGCAGCTTGGAGGCAGAGGACACCATATATTTT.

The chain is built from TRBV28 and TRBJ2-7; 9 bases are shared with TRBD1. Germline assignment: CDR1 MDHEN and CDR2 SYDVKM. The CDR3 runs 15 residues. The V and J ends lost 6 bases and 0 bases, in that order; junction bases with no gene match: 6. CDR3 protein: CASRVPGQGSYEQYF. The CDR3 nucleotides are TGTGCCAGCAGGGTACCGGGACAGGGCTCCTACGAGCAGTACTTC.

The V and J genes are TRBV19 and TRBJ1-2, with 7 positions matching TRBD1. Germline values: CDR1 LNHDA, CDR2 SQIVND (reference sequence). This CDR3 region has 15 residues. The V segment lost 5 bases and the J segment 1 base; nucleotides outside the gene matches: 7. In nucleotides, the CDR3 is TGTGCCAGTAGTTCGGGACAGATAAATAACTATGGCTACACCTTC. It specifies CASSSGQINNYGYTF. Combining the CDR3 with reference TRBV19 and TRBJ1-2 gives the whole variable domain DGGITQSPKYLFRKEGQNVTLSCEQNLNHDAMYWYRQDPGQGLRLIYYSQIVNDFQKGDIAEGYSVSREKKESFPLTVTSAQKNPTAFYLCASSSGQINNYGYTFGSGTRLTVV.

This clone showed up just once. The V call is TRBV6-5, the J call TRBJ2-7; possible D gene TRBD1, 6 bases. The V end lost 2 bases, the J end lost 3 bases, and 14 bases lay between the germline ends. Germline V gene sequence: CDR1 MNHEY, CDR2 SVGAGI. The CDR3 totals 15 residues. DNA for the CDR3: TGTGCCAGCAGTTACATCAGCGTAGGGGGCTACGAGCAGTACTTC. This codes for CASSYISVGGYEQYF.

V usage is TRBV6-5 and J usage is TRBJ2-7, with D unresolved. The V gene lost 9 bases and the J gene lost 1 base, with 13 bases spanning the gap. This CDR3 contains 13 residues. Germline lookup yields CDR1 MNHEY and CDR2 SVGAGI. This CDR3 reads CASTPRYSYEQYF. The CDR3 DNA reads TGTGCCAGTACGCCCAGATATTCCTACGAGCAGTACTTC.